This note documents a single T cell receptor beta chain sequence. Its cognate antigen has yet to be identified. Base qualities are not provided; no much larger clone lies one nucleotide away. The trial excluded patients who had a history of autoimmune disease or were on systemic immunosuppression. Peripheral blood for TCR sequencing was collected from all dose cohorts at baseline, on cycle 4 day 1, and on cycle 7 day 1. The samples were drawn from a first-in-human, open-label, multicenter phase I dose-escalation trial of ivuxolimab. Adults with locally advanced or metastatic melanoma, renal cell, hepatocellular, or head and neck squamous cell carcinoma were enrolled in the trial. Before TCR sequencing, CD4+ T cells and CD8+ T cells were sorted from peripheral blood as separate populations. Compared with germline, V lacks 5 bases and J lacks 4 bases; bases without a gene match: 9. CDR1 and CDR2, per the germline V gene, are SNHLY and FYNNEI. Spanning cysteine to phenylalanine, the CDR3 consists of 15 amino acids. Only the CDR3 part of the read is kept: 45 bases, read in frame from the first base.

Genomic DNA was extracted from sorted cells for sequencing of the TCRbeta CDR3 region. TCRbeta CDR3 regions were sequenced using the immunoSEQ Assay. TCRdb took over this immuneACCESS table, retaining in-frame rearrangements with V and J assigned. Such tables are incomplete; in checked studies, under half of the missing clones stem from an unresolved V gene, and the remainder is unexplained. In all, the sample holds roughly 80,000 clones, and over 90% of those were seen once. Less than 0.75% of the sample is held by the ten biggest clonotypes. These data are taken from a study of OX40 agonist ivuxolimab in advanced cancers. In the study overall: The costimulatory receptor OX40 (CD134) was targeted by ivuxolimab, a fully human IgG2 agonistic monoclonal antibody. Intravenous ivuxolimab was administered to patients every 2 weeks at six dose levels: 0.01, 0.1, 0.3, 1.5, 3 and 10 mg/kg. Of the approximately 50 dose-escalation patients, hepatocellular carcinoma was present in about 20, melanoma in approximately 15, renal cell carcinoma in 9 and head and neck cancer in 9. The dose-escalation cohort was about 83% male with a mean age of about 58 years, ranging from roughly 20 to 80. Patients were allowed to have had prior anti-PD-1, anti-PD-L1 or anti-CTLA-4 therapy, and roughly 40% of the dose-escalation patients had previously received checkpoint inhibitors. Partial responses occurred in three dose-escalation patients: two with cutaneous melanoma and one with hepatocellular carcinoma. The point of sequencing TCRbeta in the periphery was to test whether ivuxolimab changed TCR sequence diversity and drove clonal T-cell expansion. The paper covers the monotherapy dose-escalation part of the phase I ivuxolimab trial, which included N ≈ 57 patients.

Broad study findings and their caveats: Low levels of normalized T-cell clonal expansion were also seen in some patients who did not respond. The antigen specificity of the clonally expanded peripheral T cells was not determined. In the 0.1-3.0 mg/kg groups, partial responders were among the patients with the lowest normalized peripheral clonal expansion, particularly in CD8+ T cells. On average, CD8+ T cells showed more expanded clones than CD4+ T cells after ivuxolimab. At doses of 0.1 to 3.0 mg/kg, clonal expansion of both CD4+ and CD8+ blood T cells was observed from baseline to week 6.

Sequencing was performed on CD4+ or CD8+ T cells sorted from blood, taken in a trial of the OX40 agonist ivuxolimab. The receptor comes from an adult with an advanced solid tumor such as melanoma, head and neck, liver or kidney cancer. The receptor chain draws on TRBV2 and TRBJ2-3; 7 nucleotides in the junction match TRBD1. The sequence in DNA is TGTGCCAGCAGTAAAGACAGGGTCACTGCAGATACGCAGTATTTT. Translated, it gives CASSKDRVTADTQYF.